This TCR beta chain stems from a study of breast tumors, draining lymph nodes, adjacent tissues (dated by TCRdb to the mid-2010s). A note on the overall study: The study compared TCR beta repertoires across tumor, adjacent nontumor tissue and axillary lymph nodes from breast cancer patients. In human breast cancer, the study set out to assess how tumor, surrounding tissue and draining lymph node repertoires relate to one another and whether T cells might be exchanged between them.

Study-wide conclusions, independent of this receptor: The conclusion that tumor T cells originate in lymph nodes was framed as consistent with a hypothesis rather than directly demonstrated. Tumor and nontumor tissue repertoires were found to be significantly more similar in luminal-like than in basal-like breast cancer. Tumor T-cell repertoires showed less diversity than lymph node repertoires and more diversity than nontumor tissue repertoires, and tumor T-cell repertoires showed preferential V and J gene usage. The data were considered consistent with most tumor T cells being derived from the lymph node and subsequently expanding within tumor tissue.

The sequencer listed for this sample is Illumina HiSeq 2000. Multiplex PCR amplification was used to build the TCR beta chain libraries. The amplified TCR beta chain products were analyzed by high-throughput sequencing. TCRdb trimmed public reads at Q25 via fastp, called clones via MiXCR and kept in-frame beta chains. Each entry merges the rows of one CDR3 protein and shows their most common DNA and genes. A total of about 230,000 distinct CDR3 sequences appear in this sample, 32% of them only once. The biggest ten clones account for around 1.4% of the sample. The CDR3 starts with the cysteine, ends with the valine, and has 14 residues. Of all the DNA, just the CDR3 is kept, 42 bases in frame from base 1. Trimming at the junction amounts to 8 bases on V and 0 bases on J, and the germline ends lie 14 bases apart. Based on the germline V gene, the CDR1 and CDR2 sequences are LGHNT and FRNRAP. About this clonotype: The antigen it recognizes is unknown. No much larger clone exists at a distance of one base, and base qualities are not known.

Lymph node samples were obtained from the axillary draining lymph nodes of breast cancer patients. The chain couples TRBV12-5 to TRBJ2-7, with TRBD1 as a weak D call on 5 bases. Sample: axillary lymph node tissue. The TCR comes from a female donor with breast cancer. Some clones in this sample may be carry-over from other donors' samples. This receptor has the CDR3 CASSKGFDSYEQYV. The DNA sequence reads TGTGCTAGTTCAAAGGGGTTTGACTCCTACGAGCAGTACGTC.